A selection of T cell receptor beta chains follows, all from one sample in a study of T cells in Graves' hyperthyroidism and ophthalmopathy. TCRdb itself ran the multiplex PCR reads through MiXCR, one entry per CDR3 protein. The profile shows a few hundred thousand distinct CDR3 sequences, 12% to 15% of them singletons. Sequencing was performed on blood. These receptors all stem from a woman younger than 30 with Graves' hyperthyroidism. CDR3s include the opening cysteine and the closing phenylalanine or tryptophan. Each record gives: J gene, V gene, CDR3 protein.

j_gene: TRBJ1-3; v_gene: TRBV12-3/TRBV12-4; CDR3aa: CASRTSPSGNTIYF
j_gene: TRBJ2-1; v_gene: TRBV7-9; CDR3aa: CASSPRTSERTSSYNEQFF
j_gene: TRBJ1-1; v_gene: TRBV12-3/TRBV12-4; CDR3aa: CASSLGGGRQRDTEAFF
j_gene: TRBJ2-1; v_gene: TRBV4-1; CDR3aa: CASTRGGSRNEQFF
j_gene: TRBJ2-7; v_gene: TRBV28; CDR3aa: CASRSLAGSRSYEQYF
j_gene: TRBJ2-3; v_gene: TRBV5-1; CDR3aa: CASRILAGGQDTQYF
j_gene: TRBJ2-3; v_gene: TRBV28; CDR3aa: CASSIGVTDTQYF
j_gene: TRBJ2-3; v_gene: TRBV5-1; CDR3aa: CASSGTAVDTQYF
j_gene: TRBJ2-3; v_gene: TRBV28; CDR3aa: CASRGVAGGIDTQYF
j_gene: TRBJ2-5; v_gene: TRBV9; CDR3aa: CASSVTPGTIEETQYF
j_gene: TRBJ2-7; v_gene: TRBV12-3/TRBV12-4; CDR3aa: CASSSGSAEQYF
j_gene: TRBJ2-3; v_gene: TRBV20-1; CDR3aa: CSAVPGQGPSTDTQYF
j_gene: TRBJ1-3; v_gene: TRBV2; CDR3aa: CASRGGGRNTIYF
j_gene: TRBJ2-1; v_gene: TRBV7-9; CDR3aa: CASSFPGTLSRDFHYEQFF
j_gene: TRBJ2-7; v_gene: TRBV5-6; CDR3aa: CASSLHTYEQYF
j_gene: TRBJ2-7; v_gene: TRBV9; CDR3aa: CASSGQGSFEQYF
j_gene: TRBJ1-4; v_gene: TRBV20-1; CDR3aa: CSARRGNEKLFF
j_gene: TRBJ2-1; v_gene: TRBV18; CDR3aa: CASSPGGLAGYEQFF
j_gene: TRBJ2-1; v_gene: TRBV24-1; CDR3aa: CATSDQLAGGLAEQFF
j_gene: TRBJ1-1; v_gene: TRBV6-5; CDR3aa: CASSYEIGVRGTEAFF
j_gene: TRBJ1-5; v_gene: TRBV20-1; CDR3aa: CSAPDFGEVQPQHF
j_gene: TRBJ2-3; v_gene: TRBV11-2; CDR3aa: CASNLTMVRTDTQYF
j_gene: TRBJ2-2; v_gene: TRBV4-1; CDR3aa: CASSHEGLTGELFF
j_gene: TRBJ2-1; v_gene: TRBV7-3; CDR3aa: CASSLRGTSEPFF
j_gene: TRBJ2-7; v_gene: TRBV6-4; CDR3aa: CASSDGTKTYEQYF
j_gene: TRBJ2-1; v_gene: TRBV19; CDR3aa: CASSTPGTGRIEQFF
j_gene: TRBJ1-2; v_gene: TRBV27; CDR3aa: CASSSAGSGYYGYTF
j_gene: TRBJ2-7; v_gene: TRBV20-1; CDR3aa: CSARPGQSYEQYF
j_gene: TRBJ2-7; v_gene: TRBV11-2; CDR3aa: CASSVEVRSYEQYF
j_gene: TRBJ2-7; v_gene: TRBV7-9; CDR3aa: CASSLLANSYEQYF
j_gene: TRBJ2-7; v_gene: TRBV18; CDR3aa: CASSPAPTGVGEQYF
j_gene: TRBJ2-2; v_gene: TRBV28; CDR3aa: CASSLDRGVAGELFF
j_gene: TRBJ1-3; v_gene: TRBV7-3; CDR3aa: CASSLMGGGGPTLWGNTIYF
j_gene: TRBJ2-1; v_gene: TRBV20-1; CDR3aa: CSASWLNEQFF
j_gene: TRBJ2-5; v_gene: TRBV19; CDR3aa: CASRRQGQGETQYF
j_gene: TRBJ1-5; v_gene: TRBV2; CDR3aa: CASSSTSGQDYSNQPQHF
j_gene: TRBJ2-1; v_gene: TRBV3-1; CDR3aa: CASSSELIIYNEQFF
j_gene: TRBJ1-1; v_gene: TRBV28; CDR3aa: CASSSRDRVFF
j_gene: TRBJ1-6; v_gene: TRBV6-5; CDR3aa: CASSYSIGESPLHF
j_gene: TRBJ2-3; v_gene: TRBV2; CDR3aa: CATTVAGDTQYF
j_gene: TRBJ2-1; v_gene: TRBV27; CDR3aa: CASSFTAGVSDEQFF